This T cell receptor (beta chain) originates from a study of T cell responses to AZD1222 COVID-19 vaccine (TCRdb year 2021). At the level of the whole study: TCR sequencing covered more than 230 trial participants: about 210 given two doses of AZD1222 and around 26 given two doses of MenACWY control vaccine. Enrollment into the trials was organized by age into subgroups of 18-55, 56-69 and 70-plus years, and those subgroups contained approximately 160, 26 and 62 TCR-sequenced participants, respectively. Beyond this particular receptor, the publication reports: Conclusions about previously exposed vaccinees are limited because only six or seven AZD1222 recipients were SARS-CoV-2 seropositive at baseline. Participants were mostly white British and included more females than males, and it was suggested by the authors that clonal diversity may have been underestimated. A significant rise in spike-specific TCR breadth and depth was observed after two AZD1222 doses relative to day 0 and relative to MenACWY recipients. The 56-69-year group was small, and its depth increase did not reach significance, likely because of low power. Because no samples from the day 14 peak response were available, repertoires could be characterized only after the peak T cell response. Reportedly, almost half of the unique spike-specific TCRs recognized epitopes lying outside the regions that are mutated in the B.1.351 and B.1.1.7 variants. The vaccine-associated CD4 TCRs covered the entire spike protein, and the dominant responses fell in regions 160-218 and 743-854.

As to this clone: Its cognate antigen has yet to be identified. The record has no base qualities; no much larger clone is one base away.

According to the study, the label for this sample's time point signals: about 28 days (+/-7) after the second vaccine dose. AZD1222 recipients given second doses at about 4 weeks or at about 12 weeks were pooled, since spike-specific TCR depth and breadth were not found to differ between the two schedules. Samples from vaccinated people were obtained from the UK trials COV001 and COV002, which included a single-blind randomized controlled phase 2/3 trial of AZD1222 (ChAdOx1 nCoV-19) in healthy adults. For TCRbeta chain sequencing, PBMC samples were collected from trial participants at day 0 and at day 28 after the second dose. The CDR3 regions of human TCRbeta chains were analyzed by immunosequencing. Processing in the source paper ran as follows. TCRs in the repertoires were compared against a reference library of SARS-CoV-2-specific TCRs that had been generated with the MIRA antigen-specificity platform. Breadth meant the fraction of unique TCRs that were SARS-CoV-2-associated, whereas depth meant the fraction of total T cells that were SARS-CoV-2-associated. Using the MIRA data, each spike-specific TCR was mapped to the spike region that the TCR reacts to and placed in a CD4 or CD8 class. Log10-transformed breadth and depth values were compared by one-way ANOVA with Sidak's multiple comparisons tests. The table was pulled from immuneACCESS by TCRdb, which kept in-frame rearrangements only. Such tables lose some clones; where checked, under half of the loss comes from unresolved V genes, and the rest has no known cause. D and trimming come from the DNA, and the V and J calls and clone size come from that table. The sample records roughly 120,000 clones, 70% to 90% of which are singletons. Of the sample, roughly 4.3% is held by the ten largest clones.

The clonotype comes from an adult who received the AZD1222 COVID-19 vaccine. The input for sequencing was peripheral blood, taken 28 days after the second AZD1222 dose.

CDR3 region: CASSLPNPEKQFF. Here is the DNA: TGTGCCAGCAGTTTACCTAATCCCGAAAAGCAGTTCTTC. Here the chain combines TRBV28 and TRBJ2-1, with the D gene uncertain. From a lookup of the germline V gene, CDR1 and CDR2 are MDHEN and SYDVKM. V gives up 2 bases and J gives up 11 bases, and the segment between their germline ends measures 13 bases. From the cysteine up to the phenylalanine, the CDR3 has a length of 13 residues. The kept DNA is CDR3 alone, 39 bases in frame from the first base. The variable domain in full, with residues beyond the CDR3 obtained from the reference TRBV28 and TRBJ2-1 genes, is DVKVTQSSRYLVKRTGEKVFLECVQDMDHENMFWYRQDPGLGLRLIYFSYDVKMKEKGDIPEGYSVSREKKERFSLILESASTNQTSMYLCASSLPNPEKQFFGPGTRLTVL.